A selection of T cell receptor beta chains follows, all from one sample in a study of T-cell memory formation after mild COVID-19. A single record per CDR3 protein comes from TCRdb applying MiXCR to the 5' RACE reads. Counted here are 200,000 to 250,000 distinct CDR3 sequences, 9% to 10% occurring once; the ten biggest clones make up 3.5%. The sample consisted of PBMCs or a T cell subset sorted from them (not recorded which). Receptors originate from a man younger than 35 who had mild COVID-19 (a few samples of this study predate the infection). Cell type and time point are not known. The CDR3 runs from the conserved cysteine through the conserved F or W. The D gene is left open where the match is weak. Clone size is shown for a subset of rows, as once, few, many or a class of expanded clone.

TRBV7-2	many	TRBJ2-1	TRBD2	CASSRALVAGNNEQFF	TGTGCCAGCAGCCGAGCGTTGGTAGCGGGGAACAATGAGCAGTTCTTC
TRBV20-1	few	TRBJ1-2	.	CSARDRESNYGYTF	TGCAGTGCTAGAGACAGGGAGTCTAACTATGGCTACACCTTC
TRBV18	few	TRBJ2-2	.	CASGTGWNTGELFF	TGTGCCAGCGGAACGGGATGGAACACCGGGGAGCTGTTTTTT
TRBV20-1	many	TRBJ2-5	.	CSGLPRRQSKETQYF	TGCAGTGGTCTGCCCCGGAGGCAGTCGAAAGAGACCCAGTACTTC
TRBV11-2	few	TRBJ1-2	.	CASSLDSGAAYGYTF	TGTGCCAGCAGCTTAGATTCAGGGGCGGCCTATGGCTACACCTTC
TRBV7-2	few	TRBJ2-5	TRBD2	CASSSSGGAGTQYF	TGTGCCAGCAGCTCAAGCGGGGGGGCGGGGACCCAGTACTTC
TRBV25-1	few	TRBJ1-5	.	CASSAGGYGNQPQHF	TGTGCCAGCAGTGCGGGGGGTTACGGCAATCAGCCCCAGCATTTT
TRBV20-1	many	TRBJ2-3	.	CSAKGGATGSTDTQYF	TGCAGTGCTAAGGGTGGGGCTACCGGAAGCACAGATACGCAGTATTTT
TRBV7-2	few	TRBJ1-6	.	CASSLVAGSSYNSPLHF	TGTGCCAGCAGCTTAGTGGCAGGGAGCTCCTATAATTCACCCCTCCACTTT
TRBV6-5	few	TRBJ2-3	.	CASSYSYDTDTQYF	TGTGCCAGCAGTTACTCGTACGACACAGATACGCAGTATTTT
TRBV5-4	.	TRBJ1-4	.	CAGRDGQNEKLFF	TGTGCCGGACGGGACGGACAGAATGAAAAACTGTTTTTT
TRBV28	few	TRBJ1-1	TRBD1	CASSFLDRGNTEAFF	TGTGCCAGCAGTTTCTTGGACAGGGGGAACACTGAAGCTTTCTTT
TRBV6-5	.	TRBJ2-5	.	CASSLDRWETQYF	TGTGCCAGCAGTCTGGATCGGTGGGAGACCCAGTACTTC
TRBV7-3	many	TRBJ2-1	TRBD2	CASSLTGTSTEQFF	TGTGCCAGCAGCTTAACCGGGACTAGCACTGAGCAGTTCTTC
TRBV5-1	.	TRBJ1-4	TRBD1	CASSGQGGLNEKLFF	TGCGCCAGCAGCGGACAGGGGGGCCTTAATGAAAAACTGTTTTTT
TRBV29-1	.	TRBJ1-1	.	CSVEEWGHTEAFF	TGCAGCGTTGAAGAGTGGGGGCACACTGAAGCTTTCTTT
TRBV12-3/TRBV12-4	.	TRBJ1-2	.	CASTVRRFHGYTF	TGTGCCAGCACTGTTCGTAGGTTTCATGGCTACACCTTC
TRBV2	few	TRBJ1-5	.	CASSEEVSPQHF	TGTGCCAGCAGTGAAGAAGTGTCGCCCCAGCATTTT
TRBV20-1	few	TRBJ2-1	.	CSASPSSSYNEQFF	TGCAGTGCTAGCCCCTCGAGCTCCTACAATGAGCAGTTCTTC
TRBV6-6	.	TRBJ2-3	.	CASSYGQLTDTQYF	TGTGCCAGCAGTTACGGACAGCTCACAGATACGCAGTATTTT
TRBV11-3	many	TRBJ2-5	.	CASSLGQYLGETQYF	TGTGCCAGCAGCTTAGGCCAGTACCTCGGGGAGACCCAGTACTTC
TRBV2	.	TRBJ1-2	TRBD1	CASTRQGQSYTF	TGTGCCAGCACTAGACAGGGGCAGAGCTACACCTTC
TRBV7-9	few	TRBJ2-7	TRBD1	CASSSGGSVYEQYF	TGTGCCAGCAGCTCAGGGGGCTCGGTCTACGAGCAGTACTTC
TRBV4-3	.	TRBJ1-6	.	CASSREPGHQNSPLHF	TGCGCCAGCAGCCGAGAACCGGGCCACCAAAATTCACCCCTCCACTTT
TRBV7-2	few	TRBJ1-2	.	CASSSRFGNYGYTF	TGTGCCAGCAGCTCTCGGTTTGGAAACTATGGCTACACCTTC
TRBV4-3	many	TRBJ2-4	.	CASQGGGTPGIQYF	TGCGCCAGCCAAGGGGGGGGGACCCCGGGCATTCAGTACTTC
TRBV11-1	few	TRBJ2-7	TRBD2	CASSLGDYLYEQYF	TGTGCCAGCAGCTTAGGGGACTATCTCTACGAGCAGTACTTC
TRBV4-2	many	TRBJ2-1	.	CASSSRVSEQFF	TGTGCCAGCAGCTCAAGAGTTAGTGAGCAGTTCTTC
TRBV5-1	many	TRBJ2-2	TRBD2	CASSPSGTNTGELFF	TGCGCCAGCAGCCCGAGCGGGACGAACACCGGGGAGCTGTTTTTT
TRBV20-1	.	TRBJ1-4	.	CSASPPREPRSKLFF	TGCAGTGCTAGCCCCCCGAGGGAACCCAGATCGAAACTGTTTTTT
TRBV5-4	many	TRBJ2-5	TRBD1	CASSLQGALETQYF	TGTGCCAGCAGCTTACAGGGGGCGCTGGAGACCCAGTACTTC
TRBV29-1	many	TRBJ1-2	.	CSVEGGSSNYGYTF	TGCAGCGTTGAGGGAGGGAGTAGTAACTATGGCTACACCTTC
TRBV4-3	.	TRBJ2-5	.	CASSQVGGGVETQYF	TGCGCCAGCAGCCAAGTTGGAGGGGGGGTTGAGACCCAGTACTTC
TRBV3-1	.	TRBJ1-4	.	CASSQDLISAGKLFF	TGTGCCAGCAGCCAGGACCTCATCTCAGCGGGAAAACTGTTTTTT
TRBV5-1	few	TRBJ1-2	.	CASSDGDYGYTF	TGCGCCAGCAGCGATGGGGACTATGGCTACACCTTC
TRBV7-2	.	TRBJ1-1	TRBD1	CASSLPRTGDTEAFF	TGTGCCAGCAGCTTACCGAGGACAGGGGACACTGAAGCTTTCTTT
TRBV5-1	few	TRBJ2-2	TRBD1	CASSQGFRGTSGELFF	TGCGCCAGCAGCCAGGGGTTCAGGGGGACGAGCGGGGAGCTGTTTTTT
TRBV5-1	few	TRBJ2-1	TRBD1	CASSLGQGDEQFF	TGCGCCAGCAGCTTGGGGCAGGGGGATGAGCAGTTCTTC
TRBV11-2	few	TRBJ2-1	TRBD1	CASSHPVLWDRDYNEQFF	TGTGCCAGCAGCCACCCGGTTTTGTGGGACAGGGATTACAATGAGCAGTTCTTC
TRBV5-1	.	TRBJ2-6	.	CASSLPQGGANALTF	TGCGCCAGCAGCTTGCCTCAGGGGGGGGCCAACGCCCTGACTTTC
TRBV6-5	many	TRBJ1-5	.	CASSYSRKAAYSNQPQHF	TGTGCCAGCAGTTACTCGAGAAAGGCTGCTTATAGCAATCAGCCCCAGCATTTT
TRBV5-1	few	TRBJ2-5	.	CASNELGETQYF	TGCGCCAGCAATGAGCTTGGGGAGACCCAGTACTTC
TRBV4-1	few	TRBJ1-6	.	CASSLAGTTGSPLHF	TGCGCCAGCAGCCTAGCGGGGACTACCGGTTCCCCCCTCCACTTT
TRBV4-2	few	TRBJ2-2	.	CASSQDWDSLTGELFF	TGTGCCAGCAGCCAAGATTGGGACTCCCTGACCGGGGAGCTGTTTTTT
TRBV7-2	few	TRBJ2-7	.	CASSLAGVGKLSYEQYF	TGTGCCAGCAGCTTAGCGGGGGTAGGGAAATTATCCTACGAGCAGTACTTC
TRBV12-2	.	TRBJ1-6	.	CASRSRGSRISPLHF	TGTGCAAGTCGGTCCAGGGGTAGCCGTATTTCACCCCTCCACTTT